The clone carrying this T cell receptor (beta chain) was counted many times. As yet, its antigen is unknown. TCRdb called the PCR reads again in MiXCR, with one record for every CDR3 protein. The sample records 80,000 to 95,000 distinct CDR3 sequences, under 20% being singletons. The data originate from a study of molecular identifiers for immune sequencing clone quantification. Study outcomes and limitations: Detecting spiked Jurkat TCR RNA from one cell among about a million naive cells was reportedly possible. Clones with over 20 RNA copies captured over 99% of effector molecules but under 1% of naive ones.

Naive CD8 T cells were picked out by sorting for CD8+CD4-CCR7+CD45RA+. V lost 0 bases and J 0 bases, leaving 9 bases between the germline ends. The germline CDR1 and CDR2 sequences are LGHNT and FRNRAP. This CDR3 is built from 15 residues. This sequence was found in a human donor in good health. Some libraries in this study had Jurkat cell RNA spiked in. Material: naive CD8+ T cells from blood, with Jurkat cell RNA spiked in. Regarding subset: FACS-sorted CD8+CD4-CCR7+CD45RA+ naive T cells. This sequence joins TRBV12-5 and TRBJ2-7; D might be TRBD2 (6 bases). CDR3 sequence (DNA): TGTGCTAGTGGTTTGGTACGGGGACTCTCCTACGAGCAGTACTTC. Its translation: CASGLVRGLSYEQYF. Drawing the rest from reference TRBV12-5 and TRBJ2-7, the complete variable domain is DARVTQTPRHKVTEMGQEVTMRCQPILGHNTVFWYRQTMMQGLELLAYFRNRAPLDDSGMPKDRFSAEMPDATLATLKIQPSEPRDSAVYFCASGLVRGLSYEQYFGPGTRLTVT.